These T cell receptor beta chains were read from a single sample in a study of cytomegalovirus exposure and HLA in healthy donors. TCRdb's copy holds only in-frame clones and misses some; the assay was immunoSEQ multiplex PCR. The sample includes 190,000 or so clones, more than 65% seen only once; the top ten take 2.5% to 3.5%. Sequencing was carried out using PBMCs. The receptors stem from a woman aged 18-29 years in good health and CMV-seropositive. Each CDR3 is given with its conserved first and last residue. D genes are given only for firm matches. Not every row has a clone size; where given, it reads once, few, many or a size class.

v_gene,d_gene,abundance,j_gene,CDR3aa,CDR3nt
TRBV18,TRBD1,few,TRBJ1-6,CASSPGQGANSPLHF,TGTGCCAGCTCACCGGGACAGGGGGCGAATTCACCCCTCCACTTT
TRBV18,TRBD1,-,TRBJ1-2,CASSLGDSLVYGYTF,TGTGCCAGCTCACTAGGGGACAGCCTTGTCTATGGCTACACCTTC
TRBV9,TRBD2,-,TRBJ2-3,CASSSTGGVGTDTQYF,TGTGCCAGCAGCTCCACGGGGGGGGTGGGCACAGATACGCAGTATTTT
TRBV27,TRBD1,-,TRBJ1-1,CASSLRDSHTEAFF,TGTGCCAGCAGTTTAAGGGACAGCCACACTGAAGCTTTCTTT
TRBV5-3,-,few,TRBJ2-4,CARSLLILGKNIQYF,TGTGCCAGAAGCTTGCTCATTCTCGGCAAAAACATTCAGTACTTC
TRBV11-2,-,-,TRBJ2-7,CASLSLREEVYEQYF,TGTGCCAGTCTCTCATTGAGGGAGGAAGTCTACGAGCAGTACTTC
TRBV2,TRBD1,few,TRBJ1-6,CASSHDRGLSNSPLHF,TGTGCCAGCAGTCATGACAGGGGGCTCTCGAATTCACCCCTCCACTTT
TRBV19,TRBD2,few,TRBJ2-2,CASSTGGGELFF,TGTGCCAGTAGTACGGGAGGCGGGGAGCTGTTTTTT
TRBV2,-,few,TRBJ2-7,CASTDGRGTSYEQYF,TGTGCCAGCACCGATGGTAGGGGGACCTCCTACGAGCAGTACTTC
TRBV19,TRBD1,-,TRBJ1-2,CASGTGTNLVVNYGYTF,TGTGCCAGCGGGACAGGGACCAATCTAGTGGTAAACTATGGCTACACCTTC
TRBV6-1,-,once,TRBJ1-3,CASSEALGLGGGNTIYF,TGTGCCAGCAGTGAAGCGCTGGGACTCGGGGGAGGAAACACCATATATTTT
TRBV6-1,TRBD2,-,TRBJ2-2,CASSEFRLAGHTGELFF,TGTGCCAGCAGTGAATTCAGGCTAGCGGGGCACACCGGGGAGCTGTTTTTT
TRBV10-3,-,-,TRBJ2-7,CAISDGPTGSYEQYF,TGTGCCATCAGTGACGGGCCTACAGGCTCCTACGAGCAGTACTTC
TRBV25-1,-,once,TRBJ2-3,CASKGWGTDTQYF,TGTGCCAGCAAGGGGTGGGGTACAGATACGCAGTATTTT
TRBV19,-,-,TRBJ1-2,CASSGVDGYTF,TGTGCCAGTAGCGGGGTAGATGGCTACACCTTC
TRBV7-3,TRBD1,-,TRBJ1-2,CASSLTGGDYGYTF,TGTGCCAGCAGCTTGACAGGGGGAGACTATGGCTACACCTTC
TRBV5-1,-,-,TRBJ2-3,CASSASGREADTQYF,TGCGCCAGCAGCGCGAGTGGGCGTGAAGCAGATACGCAGTATTTT
TRBV4-2,TRBD1,-,TRBJ2-5,CASSQVGPGQGVVTQYF,TGTGCCAGCAGCCAAGTCGGCCCCGGACAGGGTGTTGTGACCCAGTACTTC
TRBV9,-,-,TRBJ2-3,CASSPTTDTQYF,TGTGCCAGCAGCCCTACCACAGATACGCAGTATTTT
TRBV7-3,-,-,TRBJ2-3,CASSLSDSHTQYF,TGTGCCAGCAGCTTAAGCGACTCACATACGCAGTATTTT
TRBV5-4,-,-,TRBJ2-3,CASSLKGGTDTQYF,TGTGCCAGCAGCTTGAAGGGGGGCACAGATACGCAGTATTTT
TRBV5-8,TRBD2,-,TRBJ2-6,CASSNGGFSGANVLTF,TGTGCCAGCAGCAACGGGGGGTTCTCTGGGGCCAACGTCCTGACTTTC
TRBV2,TRBD1,few,TRBJ1-2,CASSEALRDRAIGYTF,TGTGCCAGCAGTGAAGCGCTTCGGGACAGGGCGATTGGCTACACCTTC
TRBV6-5,TRBD1,-,TRBJ2-3,CATRQGAVPTDTQYF,TGTGCCACCCGCCAGGGGGCAGTTCCCACAGATACGCAGTATTTT
TRBV6-1,-,-,TRBJ1-6,CASSEEISSYNSPLHF,TGTGCCAGCAGTGAAGAGATCAGCTCCTATAATTCACCCCTCCACTTT
TRBV7-8,-,-,TRBJ1-5,CASSSGTNQPQHF,TGTGCCAGCAGCTCAGGAACCAATCAGCCCCAGCATTTT
TRBV19,-,-,TRBJ1-4,CASSPGQGTTNEKLFF,TGTGCCAGTAGCCCCGGGCAGGGAACGACTAATGAAAAACTGTTTTTT
TRBV6-1,TRBD1,-,TRBJ1-5,CASRGQGSSNQPQHF,TGTGCCAGCAGGGGACAGGGCAGTAGCAATCAGCCCCAGCATTTT
TRBV6-1,-,-,TRBJ1-1,CASSEGGTEAFF,TGTGCCAGCAGTGAGGGGGGCACTGAAGCTTTCTTT
TRBV7-8,-,-,TRBJ1-2,CASSPSGLETYGYTF,TGTGCCAGCAGCCCCTCGGGGTTAGAGACGTATGGCTACACCTTC
TRBV2,-,few,TRBJ1-5,CASSRTDPRSASNQPQHF,TGTGCCAGCAGCCGGACAGATCCCCGGAGTGCTAGCAATCAGCCCCAGCATTTT
TRBV7-9,TRBD2,-,TRBJ2-7,CASSRASGPSGGEQYF,TGTGCCAGCAGCCGGGCTAGCGGGCCATCCGGGGGAGAGCAGTACTTC
TRBV7-6,-,-,TRBJ2-3,CASSLGVGDTQYF,TGTGCCAGCAGCTTAGGCGTCGGAGATACGCAGTATTTT
TRBV7-9,-,-,TRBJ2-7,CASSMSDSREQYF,TGTGCCAGCAGCATGTCGGACAGTCGCGAGCAGTACTTC
TRBV2,TRBD2,many,TRBJ2-3,CASSYSRGGSTDTQYF,TGTGCCAGCAGCTATTCCCGGGGGGGGAGCACAGATACGCAGTATTTT
TRBV5-1,TRBD2,-,TRBJ2-1,CASSLVPSGGMDEQFF,TGCGCCAGCAGCTTGGTTCCTAGCGGGGGGATGGATGAGCAGTTCTTC
TRBV18,-,-,TRBJ2-3,CASSPPNQGHTSTDTQYF,TGTGCCAGCTCACCACCGAATCAGGGGCATACTAGCACAGATACGCAGTATTTT